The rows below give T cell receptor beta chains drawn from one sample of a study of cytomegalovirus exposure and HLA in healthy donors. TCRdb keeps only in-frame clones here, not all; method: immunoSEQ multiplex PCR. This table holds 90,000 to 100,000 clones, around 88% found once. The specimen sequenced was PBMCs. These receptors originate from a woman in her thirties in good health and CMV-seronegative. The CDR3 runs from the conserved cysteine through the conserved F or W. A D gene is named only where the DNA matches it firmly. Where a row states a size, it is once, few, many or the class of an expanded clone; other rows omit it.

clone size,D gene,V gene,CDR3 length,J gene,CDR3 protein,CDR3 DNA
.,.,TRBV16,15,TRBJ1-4,CASSQTTATNEKLFF,TGTGCCAGCAGCCAAACGACAGCAACTAATGAAAAACTGTTTTTT
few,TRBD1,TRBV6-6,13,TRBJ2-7,CATEGQKTYEQYF,TGTGCCACCGAGGGACAGAAGACCTACGAGCAGTACTTC
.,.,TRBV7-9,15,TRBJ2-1,CASSLDPGMGSEQFF,TGTGCCAGCAGCTTAGATCCGGGAATGGGGTCTGAGCAGTTCTTC
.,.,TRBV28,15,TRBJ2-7,CASFSTGGISYEQYF,TGTGCCAGCTTCTCTACTGGGGGCATCTCCTACGAGCAGTACTTC
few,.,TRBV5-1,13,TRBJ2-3,CASRLDSTDTQYF,TGCGCCAGCCGACTAGATAGCACAGATACGCAGTATTTT
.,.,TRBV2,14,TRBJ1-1,CASSERGHSTEAFF,TGTGCCAGCAGTGAAAGGGGACATAGCACTGAAGCTTTCTTT
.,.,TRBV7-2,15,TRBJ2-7,CASSLGDNSLYEQYF,TGTGCCAGCAGCTTAGGGGACAACTCCCTCTACGAGCAGTACTTC
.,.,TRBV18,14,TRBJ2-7,CASSPRSGAYEQYF,TGTGCCAGCTCCCCTCGTTCTGGAGCCTACGAGCAGTACTTC
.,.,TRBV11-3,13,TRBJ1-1,CASASRGNTEAFF,TGTGCCAGCGCGAGCAGGGGGAACACTGAAGCTTTCTTT
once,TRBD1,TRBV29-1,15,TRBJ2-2,CSVVGTGAITGELFF,TGCAGCGTTGTTGGGACAGGGGCTATCACCGGGGAGCTGTTTTTT
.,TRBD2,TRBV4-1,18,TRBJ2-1,CASSLFSTSGGSYNEQFF,TGCGCCAGCAGCCTATTCTCGACTAGCGGGGGGTCCTACAATGAGCAGTTCTTC
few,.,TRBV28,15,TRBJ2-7,CASSPFDGDSYEQYF,TGTGCCAGCAGCCCTTTTGACGGGGACTCCTACGAGCAGTACTTC
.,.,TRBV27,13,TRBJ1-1,CASSYSGDTEAFF,TGTGCCAGCAGTTACTCGGGTGACACTGAAGCTTTCTTT
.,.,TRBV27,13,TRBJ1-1,CASSLQGGTEAFF,TGTGCCAGCAGTTTACAGGGCGGCACTGAAGCTTTCTTT
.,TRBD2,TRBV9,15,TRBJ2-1,CASSASGGDYNEQFF,TGTGCCAGCAGCGCCAGCGGGGGGGACTACAATGAGCAGTTCTTC
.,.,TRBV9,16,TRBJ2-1,CASSPSEGSLQGEQFF,TGTGCCAGCAGCCCGAGTGAGGGTTCCCTACAAGGTGAGCAGTTCTTC
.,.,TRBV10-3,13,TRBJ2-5,CAISESAMETQYF,TGTGCCATCAGTGAGTCTGCGATGGAGACCCAGTACTTC
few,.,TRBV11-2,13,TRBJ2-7,CASSLQTAYEQYF,TGTGCCAGCAGCTTACAGACAGCCTACGAGCAGTACTTC
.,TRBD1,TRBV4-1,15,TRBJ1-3,CASSPRTGDGNTIYF,TGCGCCAGCTCCCCGAGGACAGGGGATGGGAACACCATATATTTT
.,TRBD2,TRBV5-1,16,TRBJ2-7,CASSFDPTSGSYEQYF,TGCGCCAGCAGCTTCGACCCGACTAGCGGGAGCTACGAGCAGTACTTC
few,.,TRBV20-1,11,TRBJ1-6,CSAERRGSLHF,TGCAGTGCTGAGAGGCGGGGATCCCTCCACTTT
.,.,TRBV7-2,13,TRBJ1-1,CASSLERRTEAFF,TGTGCCAGCAGCTTAGAGCGACGGACTGAAGCTTTCTTT
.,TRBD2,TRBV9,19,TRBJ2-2,CASSVEGLAGGPVTGELFF,TGTGCCAGCAGCGTAGAGGGACTAGCGGGAGGGCCGGTCACCGGGGAGCTGTTTTTT
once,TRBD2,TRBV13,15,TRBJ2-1,CASSAAGDYPLEQFF,TGTGCCAGCAGCGCCGCCGGGGACTATCCCCTGGAGCAGTTCTTC
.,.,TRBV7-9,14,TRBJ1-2,CASSLKKSGDGYTF,TGTGCCAGCAGCTTAAAGAAATCGGGGGATGGCTACACCTTC
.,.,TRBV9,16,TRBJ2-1,CASSVGGRRGEHEQFF,TGTGCCAGCAGCGTAGGAGGGAGGAGGGGTGAGCATGAGCAGTTCTTC
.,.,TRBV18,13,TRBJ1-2,CASSPPTREGYTF,TGTGCCAGCTCACCACCCACGAGAGAGGGCTACACCTTC
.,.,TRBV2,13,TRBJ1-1,CASSEYQDTEAFF,TGTGCCAGCAGTGAATACCAGGACACTGAAGCTTTCTTT
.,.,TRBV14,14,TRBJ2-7,CASSQFGLSYEQYF,TGTGCCAGCAGCCAATTCGGGTTATCCTACGAGCAGTACTTC
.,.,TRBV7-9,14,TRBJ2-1,CASSYRVGGGEQFF,TGTGCCAGCAGCTACCGCGTGGGTGGCGGGGAGCAGTTCTTC
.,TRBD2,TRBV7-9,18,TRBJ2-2,CASSQRFLAGGNTGELFF,TGTGCCAGCAGCCAAAGGTTCCTAGCGGGAGGTAACACCGGGGAGCTGTTTTTT
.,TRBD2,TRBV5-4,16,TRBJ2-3,CASRTGTSGSTDTQYF,TGTGCCAGCAGAACCGGGACTAGCGGGAGCACAGATACGCAGTATTTT
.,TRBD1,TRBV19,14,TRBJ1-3,CASSTGVSGNTIYF,TGTGCCAGTAGCACAGGGGTCTCTGGAAACACCATATATTTT
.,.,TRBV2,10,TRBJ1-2,CASSTRDIFF,TGTGCCAGCAGTACCCGGGACATTTTCTTC
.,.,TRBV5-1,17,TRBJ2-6,CASSLVTGKAGANVLTF,TGCGCCAGCAGCCTCGTTACAGGGAAGGCTGGGGCCAACGTCCTGACTTTC
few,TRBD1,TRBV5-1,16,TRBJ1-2,CASSQSPGQVLPWYTF,TGCGCCAGCAGCCAATCTCCGGGACAGGTCCTACCATGGTACACCTTC
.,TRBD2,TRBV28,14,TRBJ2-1,CATKGLAGGDEQFF,TGTGCCACCAAGGGACTAGCGGGAGGTGATGAGCAGTTCTTC
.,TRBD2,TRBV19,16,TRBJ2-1,CASSTARGGKYNEQFF,TGTGCCAGTAGTACGGCGCGGGGGGGCAAATACAATGAGCAGTTCTTC
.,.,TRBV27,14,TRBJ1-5,CASGRGGPNQPQHF,TGTGCCAGCGGAAGGGGGGGCCCCAATCAGCCCCAGCATTTT
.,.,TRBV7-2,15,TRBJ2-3,CASSLSTFSTDTQYF,TGTGCCAGCAGCTTAAGCACCTTCTCCACAGATACGCAGTATTTT
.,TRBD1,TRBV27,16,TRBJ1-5,CASSRTGAISNQPQHF,TGTGCCAGCAGTCGGACAGGGGCGATAAGCAATCAGCCCCAGCATTTT
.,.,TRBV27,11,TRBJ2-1,CASSWGNEQFF,TGTGCCAGCAGTTGGGGCAACGAGCAGTTCTTC
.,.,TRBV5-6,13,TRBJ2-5,CASSPSGKETQYF,TGTGCCAGCAGCCCATCCGGGAAGGAGACCCAGTACTTC
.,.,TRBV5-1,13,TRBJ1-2,CASSLAEDYGYTF,TGCGCCAGCAGCTTGGCCGAGGACTATGGCTACACCTTC
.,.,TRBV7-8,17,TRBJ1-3,CASSSLAASLSGNTIYF,TGTGCCAGCAGCTCGTTAGCGGCCTCACTCTCTGGAAACACCATATATTTT
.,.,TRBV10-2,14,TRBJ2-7,CASSDGTSSYEQYF,TGCGCCAGCAGTGATGGGACATCCAGCTACGAGCAGTACTTC